This T cell receptor (beta chain) was sequenced during a study of CD8 T cells in Susac syndrome. Germline assignment: CDR1 LGHNA and CDR2 YSLEER. V was trimmed by 0 bases and J by 1 base, leaving 19 bases between them. This CDR3 has 18 amino acids. Study findings and constraints: Clonal expansion was absent from the CD4+ T cell repertoires in Susac syndrome.

As for this clonotype: Its antigen is not known.

cDNA came from 0.5 to 1 ug RNA primed by random hexamers. Each CDR3 protein is one row after TCRdb ran MiXCR on the immunoSEQ multiplex PCR reads. The sample lists under 200,000 distinct CDR3 sequences, around 94% seen once, with around 0.11% in the top ten. The sequence came from a human donor with Susac syndrome. This chain uses TRBV4-3 with TRBJ2-7, with a weak D call TRBD2 (7 bases). Sequencing was carried out using CD4+ T cells from PBMCs. CDR3 sequence reads: CASSQEGGGGRKSYEQYF. For the CDR3, the DNA is TGCGCCAGCAGCCAAGAGGGTGGCGGGGGCAGGAAGTCCTACGAGCAGTACTTC.